Shown below are 3 T cell receptor beta chains from a single sample sequenced in a study of T-cell reconstitution after alpha-beta-depleted transplantation in children. TCRbeta library preparation incorporated unique molecular identifiers. TCRdb reprocessed the PCR reads with MiXCR, giving one entry per CDR3 protein. The repertoire holds around 600,000 distinct CDR3 sequences, about 23% seen once, with 13% to 15% in the top ten. The starting material was PBMCs, mostly from graft donor cells, obtained 360 days after TCRalphabeta/CD19-depleted stem cell transplant. These receptors all come from a boy in the first two years of life who had a stem cell transplant for acute myeloid leukemia, so the T cells may come from the graft donor.

There are many counts of this clonotype. The rearrangement links TRBV5-6 to TRBJ2-7; 9 positions match TRBD1. The CDR3 has 14 amino acids. Germline V gene sequence: CDR1 SGHDT, CDR2 YYEEEE. After removal of 4 bases from V and 2 bases from J, the junction contained 4 bases not matched to a gene. For the CDR3, the DNA is TGTGCCAGCAGCACTGACAGGGGGGCCTACGAGCAGTACTTC. Protein: CASSTDRGAYEQYF.

The rearrangement uses TRBV12-5 and TRBJ2-7; TRBD1 matches at 11 bases. There are 14 residues in the CDR3. CDR1 and CDR2 (germline): LGHNT, FRNRAP. V trimming: 3 bases; J trimming: 3 bases; junction bases outside the gene matches: 1. CDR3 coding DNA: TGTGCTAGTGGTTTAGGGACAGGGGGCTACGAGCAGTACTTC. Translated, it gives CASGLGTGGYEQYF.

This chain connects TRBV9 to TRBJ2-1, with 9 bases that match TRBD2. CDR1 is SGDLS, CDR2 YYNGEE, per germline. This CDR3 is 16 amino acids long. J gave up 4 bases and V 2 bases, and 7 bases lay outside the gene matches. The chain's CDR3 is CASSVSGGGAYNEQFF. The CDR3 DNA reads as TGTGCCAGCAGCGTCAGCGGCGGGGGGGCATACAATGAGCAGTTCTTC.